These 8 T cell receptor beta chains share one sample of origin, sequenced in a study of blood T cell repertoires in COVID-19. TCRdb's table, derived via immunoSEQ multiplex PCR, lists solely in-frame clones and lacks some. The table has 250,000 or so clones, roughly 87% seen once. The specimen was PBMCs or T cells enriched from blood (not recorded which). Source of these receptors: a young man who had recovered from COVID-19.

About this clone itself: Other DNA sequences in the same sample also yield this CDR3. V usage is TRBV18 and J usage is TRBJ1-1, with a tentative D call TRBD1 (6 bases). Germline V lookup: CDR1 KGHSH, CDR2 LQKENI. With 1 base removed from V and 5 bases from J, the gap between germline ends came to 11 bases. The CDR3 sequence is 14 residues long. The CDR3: CASSPLGGGTEAFF. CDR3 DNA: TGTGCCAGCTCACCACTAGGGGGTGGGACTGAAGCTTTCTTT. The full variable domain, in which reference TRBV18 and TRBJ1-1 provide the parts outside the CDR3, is NAGVMQNPRHLVRRRGQEARLRCSPMKGHSHVYWYRQLPEEGLKFMVYLQKENIIDESGMPKERFSAEFPKEGPSILRIQQVVRGDSAAYFCASSPLGGGTEAFFGQGTRLTVV.

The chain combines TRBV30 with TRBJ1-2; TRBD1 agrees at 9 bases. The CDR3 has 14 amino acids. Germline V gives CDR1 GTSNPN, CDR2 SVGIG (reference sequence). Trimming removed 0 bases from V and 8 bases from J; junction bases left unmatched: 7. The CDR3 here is CAWSVLQGAGGYTF. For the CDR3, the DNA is TGTGCCTGGAGTGTACTACAGGGGGCCGGCGGCTACACCTTC.

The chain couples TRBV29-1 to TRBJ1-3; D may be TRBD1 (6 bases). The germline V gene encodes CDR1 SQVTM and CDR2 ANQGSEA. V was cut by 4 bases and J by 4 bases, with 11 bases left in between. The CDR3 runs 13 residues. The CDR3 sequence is CSVVGRGGNTIYF. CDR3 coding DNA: TGCAGCGTTGTGGGCAGGGGAGGAAACACCATATATTTT. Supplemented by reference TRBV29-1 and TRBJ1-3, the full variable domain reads SAVISQKPSRDICQRGTSLTIQCQVDSQVTMMFWYRQQPGQSLTLIATANQGSEATYESGFVIDKFPISRPNLTFSTLTVSNMSPEDSSIYLCSVVGRGGNTIYFGEGSWLTVV.

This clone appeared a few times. CDR3 amino acids: CASSILGGNVAEAFF. The CDR3 DNA follows: TGTGCCAGTAGTATACTGGGAGGGAACGTGGCTGAAGCTTTCTTT. The gene calls are TRBV19 and TRBJ1-1; D is unresolved. The length of the CDR3 is 15 residues. The V gene lost 2 bases and the J gene lost 6 bases, with 16 bases spanning the gap. CDR1 is LNHDA and CDR2 is SQIVND in the germline V gene (reference sequence).

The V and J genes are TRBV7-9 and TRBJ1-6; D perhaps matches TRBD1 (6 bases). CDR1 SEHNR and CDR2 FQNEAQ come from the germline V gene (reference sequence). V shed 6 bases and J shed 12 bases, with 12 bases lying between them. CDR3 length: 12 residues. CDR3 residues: CASSQPGQPLHF. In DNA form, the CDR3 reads TGTGCCAGCAGTCAACCGGGACAACCCCTCCACTTT.

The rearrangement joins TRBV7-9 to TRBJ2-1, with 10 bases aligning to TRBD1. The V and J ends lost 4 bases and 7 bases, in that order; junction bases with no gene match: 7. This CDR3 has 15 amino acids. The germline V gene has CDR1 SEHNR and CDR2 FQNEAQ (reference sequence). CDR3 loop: CASSSGTGARNEQFF. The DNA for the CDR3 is TGTGCCAGCAGCTCAGGGACAGGGGCCCGGAATGAGCAGTTCTTC.

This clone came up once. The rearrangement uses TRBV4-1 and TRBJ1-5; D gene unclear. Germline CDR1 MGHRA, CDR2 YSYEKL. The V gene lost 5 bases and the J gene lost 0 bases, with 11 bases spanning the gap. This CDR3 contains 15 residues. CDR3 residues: CASSDHRDSNQPQHF. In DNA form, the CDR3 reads TGCGCCAGCAGCGATCACAGAGATAGCAATCAGCCCCAGCATTTT.

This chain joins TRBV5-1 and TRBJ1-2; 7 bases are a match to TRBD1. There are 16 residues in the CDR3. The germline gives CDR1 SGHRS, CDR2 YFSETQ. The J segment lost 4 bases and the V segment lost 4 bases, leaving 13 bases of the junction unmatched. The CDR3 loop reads CASSRRTGTEIYGYTF. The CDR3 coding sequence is TGCGCCAGCAGCCGGAGAACCGGGACAGAGATCTATGGCTACACCTTC.